This TCR beta chain was documented in a study of blood T cells in healthy people across ages. Whole-study results and caveats: Diversity estimates from one million T cells were considered underestimates. Among long-lived donors, naive CD4+ cells were more numerous and diversity higher than in aged donors. Unknown donor CMV status possibly confounded expanded clonotype changes.

The use of a sample-barcoded 5' primer and a J-beta primer mix characterized a second PCR of about 7 to 12 cycles. TCRdb independently ran MiXCR on the 5' RACE reads; one entry per CDR3 protein. The sample lists about 640,000 distinct CDR3 sequences, around 54% occurring once. As concerns this clonotype: Its antigen remains unknown.

The authors isolated at least 7 million PBMCs per sample. This TCR was recovered from a man aged 55 to 70 in good health. Material: blood.

The CDR3 spells CASSYPPPSSLFF. The CDR3 nucleotides read TGTGCCAGCAGCTATCCTCCCCCCTCATCCTTGTTCTTC. The rearrangement uses TRBV7-9 and TRBJ2-1; D not certain. The germline CDR1 and CDR2 sequences are SEHNR and FQNEAQ (reference sequence). The germline V and J ends were trimmed by 4 bases and 15 bases, with 19 bases remaining between them. This CDR3 contains 13 residues.